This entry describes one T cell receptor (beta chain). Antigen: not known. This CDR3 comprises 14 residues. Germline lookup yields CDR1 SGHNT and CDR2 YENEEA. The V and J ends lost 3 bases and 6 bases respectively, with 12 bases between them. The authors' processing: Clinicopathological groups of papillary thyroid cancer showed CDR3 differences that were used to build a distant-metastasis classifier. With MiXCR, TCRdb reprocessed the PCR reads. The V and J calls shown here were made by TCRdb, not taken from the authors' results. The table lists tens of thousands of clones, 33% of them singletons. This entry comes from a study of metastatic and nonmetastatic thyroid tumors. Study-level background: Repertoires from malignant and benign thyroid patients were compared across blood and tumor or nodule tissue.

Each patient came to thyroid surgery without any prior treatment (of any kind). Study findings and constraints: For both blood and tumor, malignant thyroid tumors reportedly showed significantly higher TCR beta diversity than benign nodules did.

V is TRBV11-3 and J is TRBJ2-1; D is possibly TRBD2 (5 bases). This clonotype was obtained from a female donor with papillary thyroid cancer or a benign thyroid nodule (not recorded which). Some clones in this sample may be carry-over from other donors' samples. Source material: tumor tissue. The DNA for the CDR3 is TGTGCCAGCAGCTTGGGTCTAGCAGGCAATGAGCAGTTCTTC. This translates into CASSLGLAGNEQFF.